The 20 T cell receptor beta chains below all came from one sample that was sequenced in a study of regulatory T cells in long-lasting Graves disease. Construction of TCR beta libraries relied on iRepertoire HTBI primers and on Arm-PCR targeting CDR3 regions. TCRdb passed the multiplex PCR reads through MiXCR, listing each CDR3 protein once. The sample shows about 290,000 distinct CDR3 sequences, 20% to 25% of them seen only once. Time point described: persistent/refractory GD, antithyroid drugs over 5 years with positive TRAb. PBMCs were the source of the RNA used for TCR sequencing. The source material was peripheral blood mononuclear cells (PBMCs), sampled when the disease was refractory, from a patient treated with antithyroid drugs. These receptors came from a female donor with Graves disease.

The table lists this clonotype with many counts. The rearrangement links TRBV7-8 to TRBJ1-1; D might be TRBD1 (6 bases). The V gene's germline CDR1 is SGHVS and CDR2 FQNEAQ. The length of the CDR3 is 14 residues. V lost 5 bases and J lost 0, with 10 bases in between. The CDR3: CASSTSGVNTEAFF. Here the CDR3 DNA reads TGTGCCAGCAGCACCTCAGGGGTGAACACTGAAGCTTTCTTT.

This clonotype has more than one count but fewer than ten. The CDR3 region is CASSSGTEGTEAFF. The CDR3, as DNA: TGTGCCAGCAGCTCCGGGACTGAGGGCACTGAAGCTTTCTTT. The V and J genes are TRBV5-5 and TRBJ1-1, with D possibly being TRBD1 (5 bases). CDR3 length: 14 residues. V lost 3 bases, J lost 4 bases, and 13 bases lay in between. The germline V gene has CDR1 SGHKS and CDR2 YYEKEE (reference sequence).

J is TRBJ1-3 and V is TRBV5-1, with D hard to call. The germline gives CDR1 SGHRS, CDR2 YFSETQ. Trimming left V 4 bases short and J 1 base short, with 12 bases between. The CDR3 covers 15 residues. The CDR3 DNA is TGCGCCAGCAGCATCGACGGACGATCTGGAAACACCATATATTTT. It codes for CASSIDGRSGNTIYF.

The CDR3 here is CLHNDSSYEQYF. CDR3 nucleotides: TGTCTCCATAACGACAGTTCCTACGAGCAGTACTTC. The chain carries TRBV6-1 and TRBJ2-7; a weak D match, TRBD1 (5 bases). The CDR3 is 12 amino acids. Germline V lookup: CDR1 MNHNS, CDR2 SASEGT.

The CDR3 sequence: CATLGRDTGELFF. CDR3 DNA sequence: TGTGCCACCCTTGGGAGGGACACCGGGGAGCTGTTTTTT. The chain is built from TRBV19 and TRBJ2-2; 7 positions agree with TRBD2. CDR1 is LNHDA, CDR2 SQIVND, per germline (reference sequence). CDR3 length equals 13 residues. Trimming cost V 10 bases and J 3 bases; bases outside gene matches: 5.

The chain has TRBV4-3 and TRBJ2-1; 7 bases align to TRBD2. J gave up 1 base and V 2 bases, and 5 bases lay outside the gene matches. Germline values: CDR1 LGHNA, CDR2 YSLEER. CDR3 length: 16 residues. CDR3 sequence: CASSQYASGSYNEQFF. For the CDR3, the DNA is TGCGCCAGCAGCCAATACGCTAGCGGTTCCTACAATGAGCAGTTCTTC.

This clonotype was detected many times. The chain employs TRBV6-1 and TRBJ2-7; TRBD2 might be the D (6 bases). This CDR3 contains 15 residues. The germline CDR1 and CDR2 sequences are MNHNS and SASEGT. Trimming shortened V by 4 bases and J by 4 bases, and 17 bases separated the two germline ends. This CDR3 reads CASSGLWSGTYEQYF. Written as DNA, the CDR3 is TGTGCCAGCAGTGGCCTCTGGTCGGGGACTTACGAGCAGTACTTC.

The chain couples TRBV11-2 to TRBJ2-7; 10 bases match TRBD2. In germline, CDR1 is SGHAT, CDR2 FQNNGV. After removal of 5 bases from V and 2 bases from J, the junction contained 3 bases not matched to a gene. This CDR3 is built from 14 residues. The CDR3 reads CASSQGLATYEQYF. CDR3 coding DNA: TGTGCCAGCAGCCAGGGACTAGCGACCTACGAGCAGTACTTC.

This clonotype was counted many times. The chain recombines TRBV20-1 with TRBJ1-1; D possibly corresponds to TRBD1 (5 bases). Germline lookup yields CDR1 DFQATT and CDR2 SNEGSKA (reference sequence). V lost 0 bases, J lost 4 bases, and 12 bases lay in between. This CDR3 spans 14 amino acids. The CDR3 DNA reads as TGCAGTGCTAGAGATGGGGCAGGGAGCACTGAAGCTTTCTTT. This gives the protein CSARDGAGSTEAFF.

The CDR3 sequence: CASSPSAEQFF. In nucleotides, the CDR3 is TGTGCCAGCAGCCCATCCGCTGAGCAGTTCTTC. This chain joins TRBV7-2 and TRBJ2-1; unclear D gene. Trimming shortened V by 5 bases and J by 9 bases, and 8 bases separated the two germline ends. Germline V gene data show CDR1 as SGHTA and CDR2 as FQGNSA. The CDR3 spans 11 residues.

Turning to this clonotype: The junction departs from the called germline gene at one end, perhaps through a read error. The chain joins TRBV15 to TRBJ2-7; maybe TRBD1 (6 bases). The CDR3 has 15 residues. Germline V CDR1 and CDR2: LNHNV, YYDKDF (reference sequence). The CDR3 nucleotides are TGTACCACCAGCCCTGGCCAAAAACAGGGTCACGAGCAGTACTTC. Encoded protein: CTTSPGQKQGHEQYF.

This clonotype was seen many times. The J gene is TRBJ1-2, the V gene TRBV30; D gene unclear. The V and J ends lost 4 bases and 3 bases respectively, with 9 bases between them. The CDR3 has 12 residues. Germline lookup yields CDR1 GTSNPN and CDR2 SVGIG (reference sequence). The CDR3 spells CAWNEEYYGYTF. CDR3 in DNA: TGTGCCTGGAATGAAGAATACTATGGCTACACCTTC.

This clonotype occurred many times. The rearrangement joins TRBV6-5 to TRBJ2-7; 13 nucleotides line up with TRBD2. The germline CDR1 and CDR2 sequences are MNHEY and SVGAGI. This CDR3 spans 15 amino acids. Trimming took 7 bases from V and 1 from J; bases not matched to a gene: 4. CDR3: CASKLLAGGSYEQYF. CDR3 nucleotides: TGTGCCAGCAAGTTACTAGCGGGAGGGTCCTACGAGCAGTACTTC.

This clonotype was found a few times. This chain uses TRBV29-1 with TRBJ2-7, with a possible D match to TRBD2 (5 bases). Between the trimmed V and J ends, which lost 8 bases and 1 base, there was a span of 15 bases. The germline gives CDR1 SQVTM, CDR2 ANQGSEA. This CDR3 region has 13 residues. The chain's CDR3 is CSFRGAGSYEQYF. CDR3 coding DNA: TGCAGCTTCCGGGGAGCCGGGTCCTACGAGCAGTACTTC.

In this sample, this clonotype turned up a few times. The genes are TRBV6-1 and TRBJ2-1, with TRBD1 matching over 7 bases. Germline V gene sequence: CDR1 MNHNS, CDR2 SASEGT. Trimming cost V 10 bases and J 0 bases; bases outside gene matches: 6. This CDR3 contains 14 residues. CDR3 region: CAIDREPSYNEQFF. Written as DNA, the CDR3 is TGTGCCATCGACAGGGAGCCCTCCTACAATGAGCAGTTCTTC.

This clonotype was picked up many times. V gene TRBV6-2 or TRBV6-3 combines with J gene TRBJ2-5; possible D gene TRBD1, 5 bases. V was shortened by 2 bases and J by 4 bases, with 8 bases between the two germline ends. From germline, CDR1 is MNHEY and CDR2 SVGEGT. This CDR3 contains 13 residues. In nucleotides, the CDR3 is TGTGCCAGCAGTTACATCAGGGTAGAGACCCAGTACTTC. It specifies CASSYIRVETQYF.

The rearrangement uses TRBV19 and TRBJ1-1, with D possibly being TRBD1 (5 bases). Trimming took 3 bases from V and 8 from J, leaving 25 bases between them. Germline CDR1 is LNHDA and CDR2 is SQIVND (reference sequence). The CDR3 is made up of 17 amino acids. The CDR3 DNA follows: TGTGCCAGTAGTATGTCCACGACGGCAGCTCGGAGGGGCGAAGCTTTCTTT. Translating it yields CASSMSTTAARRGEAFF.

The rearrangement joins TRBV30 to TRBJ2-5; unclear D gene. The germline CDR1 and CDR2 sequences are GTSNPN and SVGIG (reference sequence). Trimming removed 3 bases at V and 5 bases at J, with 13 bases between. The CDR3 spans 13 residues. In DNA form, the CDR3 reads TGTGCCTGGAGAGAAGACAAATTCGAGACCCAGTACTTC. It codes for CAWREDKFETQYF.

At least ten counts were recorded for this clonotype. This chain joins TRBV6-1 and TRBJ2-7; 8 bases are a match to TRBD2. Germline V gene data show CDR1 as MNHNS and CDR2 as SASEGT. The CDR3 loop spans 12 amino acids. The trim removed 11 bases at V and 6 bases at J, leaving 9 bases unmatched. As DNA, the CDR3 is TGTGCCTCACGAAGCGGGAGTGGCGAGCAGTACTTC. Translation: CASRSGSGEQYF.

This clonotype occurred many times. V usage is TRBV11-2 and J usage is TRBJ2-7; a weak D match, TRBD2 (7 bases). V dropped 7 bases and J dropped 3 bases, with 19 bases sitting between them. Looked up from germline, CDR1 is SGHAT and CDR2 is FQNNGV. The CDR3 loop spans 15 amino acids. In DNA, the CDR3 is TGTGCCAGCACTCGATCGGGGGGCTCCCTCTACGAGCAGTACTTC. Protein sequence: CASTRSGGSLYEQYF. Based on the CDR3 plus reference TRBV11-2 and TRBJ2-7, the full variable domain is EAGVAQSPRYKIIEKRQSVAFWCNPISGHATLYWYQQILGQGPKLLIQFQNNGVVDDSQLPKDRFSAERLKGVDSTLKIQPAKLEDSAVYLCASTRSGGSLYEQYFGPGTRLTVT.